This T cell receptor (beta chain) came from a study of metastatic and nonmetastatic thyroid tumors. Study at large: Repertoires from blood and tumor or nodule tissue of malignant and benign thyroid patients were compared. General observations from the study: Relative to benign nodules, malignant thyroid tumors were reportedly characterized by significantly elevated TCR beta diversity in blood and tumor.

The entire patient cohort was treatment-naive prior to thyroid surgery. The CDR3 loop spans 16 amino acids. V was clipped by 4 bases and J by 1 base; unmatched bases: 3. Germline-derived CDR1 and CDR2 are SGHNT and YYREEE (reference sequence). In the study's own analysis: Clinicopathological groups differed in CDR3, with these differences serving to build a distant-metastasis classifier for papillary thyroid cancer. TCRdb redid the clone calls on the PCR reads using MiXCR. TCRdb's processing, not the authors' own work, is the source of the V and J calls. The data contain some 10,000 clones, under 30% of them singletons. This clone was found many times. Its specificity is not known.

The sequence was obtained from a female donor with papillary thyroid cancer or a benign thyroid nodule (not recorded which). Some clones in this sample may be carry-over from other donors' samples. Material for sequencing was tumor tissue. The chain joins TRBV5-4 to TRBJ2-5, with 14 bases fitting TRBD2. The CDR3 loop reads CASSPGLAGAQETQYF. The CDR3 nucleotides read TGTGCCAGCAGCCCGGGACTAGCGGGGGCCCAAGAGACCCAGTACTTC.